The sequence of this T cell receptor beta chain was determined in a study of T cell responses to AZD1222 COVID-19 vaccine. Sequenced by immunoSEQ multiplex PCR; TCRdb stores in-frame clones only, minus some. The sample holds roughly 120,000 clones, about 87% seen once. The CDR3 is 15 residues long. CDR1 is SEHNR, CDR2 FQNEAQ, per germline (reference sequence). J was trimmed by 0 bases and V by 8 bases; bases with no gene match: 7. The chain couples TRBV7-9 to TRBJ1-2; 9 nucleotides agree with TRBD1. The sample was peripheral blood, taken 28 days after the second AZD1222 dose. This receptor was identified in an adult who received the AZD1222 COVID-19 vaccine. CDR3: CASQGGTGTNYGYTF. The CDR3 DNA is TGTGCCAGCCAGGGCGGGACAGGGACTAACTATGGCTACACCTTC.